A selection of T cell receptor beta chains follows, all from one sample in a study of blood T cell repertoires in COVID-19. The assay was immunoSEQ multiplex PCR, and TCRdb's table has in-frame clones only and misses some. The sample has 200,000 to 250,000 clones, 84% seen once. The specimen was peripheral blood. These receptors were collected from a man aged 50-60 years with acute or convalescent COVID-19. CDR3s include the opening cysteine and the closing phenylalanine or tryptophan. A D gene is named only where the DNA matches it firmly. Part of the rows lack a size; the others show once, few, many or a class for expanded clones.

clone size | J gene | D gene | V gene | CDR3 protein
few | TRBJ1-5 | - | TRBV11-2 | CASSLGGRSGQPQHF
few | TRBJ2-2 | TRBD2 | TRBV7-2 | CASTPLAGGGSGELFF
- | TRBJ1-5 | - | TRBV6-5 | CASRPTGNQPQHF
- | TRBJ1-3 | - | TRBV30 | CARQVGAGNTIYF
- | TRBJ1-1 | TRBD1 | TRBV2 | CAGGQGNTEAFF
- | TRBJ1-6 | - | TRBV18 | CASSPDIRWNSPLHF
- | TRBJ1-2 | TRBD1 | TRBV5-1 | CASSLATGHGYTF
- | TRBJ2-7 | TRBD1 | TRBV27 | CASGRRQGETSYEQYF
- | TRBJ1-6 | - | TRBV5-4 | CASSLGANSYNSPLHF
- | TRBJ2-5 | - | TRBV7-2 | CASSYSGQETQYF
- | TRBJ1-2 | - | TRBV10-3 | CAISKGETLGSTLWGYTF
- | TRBJ2-5 | TRBD1 | TRBV2 | CASSRDRETETQYF
- | TRBJ1-6 | - | TRBV25-1 | CASSVNNSPLHF
- | TRBJ1-2 | - | TRBV5-4 | CASSLVNFYGYTF
once | TRBJ2-3 | TRBD2 | TRBV7-3 | CASSLGLLAGGPDTQYF
- | TRBJ2-2 | TRBD2 | TRBV24-1 | CATSDPGLAETGELFF
- | TRBJ2-7 | TRBD1 | TRBV10-3 | CAISTPGTGDSYEQYF
- | TRBJ1-5 | - | TRBV6-6 | CASSYTGFNQPQHF
- | TRBJ2-7 | TRBD1 | TRBV9 | CASSTRTGDAYEQYF
- | TRBJ2-7 | TRBD1 | TRBV19 | CASSQLLTGTYGHEQYF
- | TRBJ2-1 | TRBD2 | TRBV5-1 | CASSPAGFGGGNGEQFF
- | TRBJ1-1 | - | TRBV7-2 | CASSLERGNTEAFF
few | TRBJ2-1 | TRBD1 | TRBV11-1 | CASSLPGQVYNEQFF
- | TRBJ2-1 | TRBD1 | TRBV5-1 | CASRPPGQGGNEQFF
- | TRBJ1-4 | - | TRBV3-1/TRBV3-2 | CASSQTTDGKLFF
- | TRBJ1-4 | - | TRBV18 | CASSPRSQSTNEKLFF
once | TRBJ1-6 | - | TRBV14 | CASSSRGQSSPLHF
- | TRBJ1-5 | TRBD1 | TRBV28 | CASSLYAGTGFPQPQHF
- | TRBJ1-1 | - | TRBV15 | CATSSNIPVHTEAFF
- | TRBJ2-7 | - | TRBV18 | CASSPPGVRNEQYF
once | TRBJ1-3 | - | TRBV6-5 | CASSLNRVGNTIYF
few | TRBJ1-1 | - | TRBV4-2 | CASSQDTGQGTEAFF
- | TRBJ2-3 | TRBD2 | TRBV14 | CASSLLTGGDTQYF
- | TRBJ2-5 | - | TRBV2 | CASSTMAPQETQYF
- | TRBJ1-2 | - | TRBV12-5 | CASGLVEVLGYGYTF
- | TRBJ2-7 | - | TRBV12-3/TRBV12-4 | CASSLYNGEQYF
- | TRBJ2-2 | TRBD1 | TRBV11-3 | CASSYRDRGYTGELFF
- | TRBJ2-1 | TRBD2 | TRBV4-2 | CASSQGTSGSYNEQFF
once | TRBJ2-5 | TRBD1 | TRBV15 | CATSRRGQQETQYF
once | TRBJ2-1 | TRBD2 | TRBV7-6 | CASSLPGLINEQFF
- | TRBJ2-5 | - | TRBV6-6 | CASSYPGGDETQYF
few | TRBJ1-2 | TRBD1 | TRBV7-9 | CASSHRYRDRNYGYTF
once | TRBJ2-7 | - | TRBV5-1 | CASSFWGENYEQYF
- | TRBJ2-1 | TRBD1 | TRBV7-8 | CASSFRNPPGQGWGDEQFF
- | TRBJ2-3 | TRBD2 | TRBV7-9 | CASSLGTSGGAADTQYF
- | TRBJ1-2 | TRBD1 | TRBV11-2 | CASSYRQGAYGYTF
- | TRBJ2-7 | - | TRBV29-1 | CSVARGGEQYF
- | TRBJ2-5 | - | TRBV24-1 | CATASMETQYF
- | TRBJ2-7 | TRBD1 | TRBV7-3 | CASSLGQGAGYEQYF
- | TRBJ1-2 | - | TRBV18 | CASSPSDSYGYTF
- | TRBJ1-1 | - | TRBV11-3 | CASSLEEGAEAFF
- | TRBJ2-7 | TRBD1 | TRBV30 | CAWTYLRDRGYEQYF
- | TRBJ1-1 | - | TRBV11-2 | CATSPRRQSYTEAFF